The source of this TCR beta chain is a study of T-cell memory formation after mild COVID-19. Each CDR3 protein gets one entry after TCRdb re-called the 5' RACE reads with MiXCR. Of tens of thousands of distinct CDR3 sequences in the sample, over 20% were seen once. This clonotype was counted a few times. Antigen: not known. General observations from the study: Among CD4+ contracting clones, most were CM and EM, and CD8+ ones EMRA. Pre-infection memory harbored some responding clones, suggesting cross-reactive memory joined.

The CDR3 is 15 residues long. From germline, CDR1 is LGHDT and CDR2 YNNKEL (reference sequence). V shed 3 bases and J 5 bases; nucleotides not matched to a gene: 2. The origin of this receptor is an adult who had mild COVID-19 (a few samples of this study predate the infection). Cell type and time point are not known. The chain recombines TRBV3-1 with TRBJ2-5, with 14 nucleotides matching TRBD2. The sequenced sample was PBMCs or a T cell subset sorted from them (not recorded which). In nucleotides, the CDR3 is TGTGCCAGCAGCCACCGACTAGCGGGGGGGGAGACCCAGTACTTC. Protein product: CASSHRLAGGETQYF.